Shown below are 8 T cell receptor beta chains from a single sample sequenced in a study of T cells in tumors after PD-1 blockade. Sequencing was performed with immunoSEQ multiplex PCR; in TCRdb, only in-frame clones are kept and a portion is missing. The data show around 34,000 clones, with roughly 76% seen just once and under 40% held by the top ten. The sample consisted of PBMCs, taken after anti-PD-1 treatment. Receptors originate from a human donor with basal cell carcinoma.

V and J are TRBV28 and TRBJ2-7; tentative D call: TRBD2 (6 bases). Trimming left V 4 bases short and J 0 bases short, with 13 bases between. This CDR3 is built from 15 residues. The germline gives CDR1 MDHEN, CDR2 SYDVKM. This chain's CDR3 is CASSSQSGGSYEQYF. The CDR3 nucleotides are TGTGCCAGCAGTTCCCAATCCGGGGGCTCCTACGAGCAGTACTTC.

This chain connects TRBV29-1 to TRBJ2-7, with D possibly being TRBD1 or TRBD2 (5 bases each). V dropped 7 bases and J dropped 5 bases, with 18 bases sitting between them. Germline V CDR1 and CDR2: SQVTM, ANQGSEA. This CDR3 is 13 amino acids long. In nucleotides, the CDR3 is TGCAGCGCCGTCGTTGGGGGTCCGGACGAGCAGTACTTC. It codes for CSAVVGGPDEQYF.

The rearrangement links TRBV18 to TRBJ2-2; 7 bases are shared with TRBD1. The CDR3 runs 15 residues. Germline assignment: CDR1 KGHSH and CDR2 LQKENI. Trimming at V came to 2 bases and at J to 5 bases, leaving 5 bases not matched to a gene. The CDR3 loop is CASSPETGSTGELFF. DNA for the CDR3: TGTGCCAGCTCACCAGAGACAGGGTCGACCGGGGAGCTGTTTTTT.

The V gene is TRBV7-2, the J gene TRBJ2-5, with D hard to call. V shed 2 bases and J shed 0 bases, with 7 bases lying between them. Germline V gives CDR1 SGHTA, CDR2 FQGNSA. The CDR3 has 14 amino acids. The CDR3 region has the DNA TGTGCCAGCAGCTTATCGTGGGACCAAGAGACCCAGTACTTC. Translation gives CASSLSWDQETQYF.

This clone has a handful of counts. The rearrangement joins TRBV4-1 to TRBJ2-1; 10 bases are shared with TRBD2. Trimming removed 0 bases from V and 1 base from J; junction bases left unmatched: 9. The V gene's germline CDR1 is MGHRA and CDR2 YSYEKL. This CDR3 region has 19 residues. The CDR3 bases are TGCGCCAGCAGCCAAGATCACAGCGGGAGGGCGTCTTCCTACAATGAGCAGTTCTTC. Protein sequence: CASSQDHSGRASSYNEQFF.

The V and J genes are TRBV4-1 and TRBJ2-7; unclear D gene. This CDR3 is 17 amino acids long. Per germline, CDR1 MGHRA and CDR2 YSYEKL. Trimming removed 1 base from V and 5 bases from J, with 21 bases in between. The CDR3: CASSQVPSSYAGDEQYF. CDR3 sequence (DNA): TGCGCCAGCAGCCAAGTTCCTTCGTCATACGCTGGCGACGAGCAGTACTTC.

The chain joins TRBV7-2 to TRBJ2-3; 7 positions agree with TRBD2. Germline V CDR1 and CDR2: SGHTA, FQGNSA. With V trimmed by 3 bases and J by 3 bases, 3 bases remained unmatched. The CDR3 contains 14 residues. In nucleotides, the CDR3 is TGTGCCAGCAGCTTGGGAGGGAAGACAGATACGCAGTATTTT. This gives the protein CASSLGGKTDTQYF. Full variable domain (outside the CDR3, taken from reference TRBV7-2 and TRBJ2-3): GAGVSQSPSNKVTEKGKDVELRCDPISGHTALYWYRQSLGQGLEFLIYFQGNSAPDKSGLPSDRFSAERTGGSVSTLTIQRTQQEDSAVYLCASSLGGKTDTQYFGPGTRLTVL.

This sequence joins TRBV18 and TRBJ1-2, with D possibly TRBD1 on 6 matching bases. CDR3 length equals 15 residues. The germline gives CDR1 KGHSH, CDR2 LQKENI. V lost 3 bases and J 1 base, leaving 12 bases between the germline ends. The CDR3 region is CASSPAPDSNYGYTF. In nucleotides, the CDR3 is TGTGCCAGCTCACCGGCCCCGGACAGTAACTATGGCTACACCTTC.